This T cell receptor (beta chain) was observed in a study of PD-L1 blockade in urothelial cancer. Germline V lookup: CDR1 MNHEY, CDR2 SMNVEV (reference sequence). J was trimmed by 4 bases and V by 5 bases; bases with no gene match: 4. This CDR3 has 15 residues. Time point specified: pretreatment peripheral blood. Measured with immunoSEQ multiplex PCR; TCRdb has only the in-frame clones, and not every one. This table holds over 75,000 clones, about 85% found once. The chain employs TRBV27 and TRBJ2-7; 14 nucleotides line up with TRBD2. This TCR was sampled from a man aged 55 to 69 with urothelial cancer. Sequencing used PBMCs, obtained around atezolizumab (anti-PD-L1) treatment. The CDR3 loop reads CASSATSGRVYEQYF. Here the CDR3 DNA reads TGTGCCAGCAGTGCGACTAGCGGGAGGGTTTACGAGCAGTACTTC.